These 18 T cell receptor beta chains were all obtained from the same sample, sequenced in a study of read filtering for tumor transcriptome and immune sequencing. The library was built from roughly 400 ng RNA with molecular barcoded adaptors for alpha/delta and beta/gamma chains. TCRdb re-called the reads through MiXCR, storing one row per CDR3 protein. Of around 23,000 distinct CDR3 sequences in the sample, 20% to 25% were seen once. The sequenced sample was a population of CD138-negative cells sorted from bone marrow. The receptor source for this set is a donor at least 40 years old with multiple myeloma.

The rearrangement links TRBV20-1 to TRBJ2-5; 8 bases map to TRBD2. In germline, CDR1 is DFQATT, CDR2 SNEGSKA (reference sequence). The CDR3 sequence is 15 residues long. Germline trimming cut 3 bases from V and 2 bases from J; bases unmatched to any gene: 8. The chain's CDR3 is CSASRGTSGQETQYF. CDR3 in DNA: TGCAGTGCTAGCCGCGGAACTAGCGGTCAAGAGACCCAGTACTTC.

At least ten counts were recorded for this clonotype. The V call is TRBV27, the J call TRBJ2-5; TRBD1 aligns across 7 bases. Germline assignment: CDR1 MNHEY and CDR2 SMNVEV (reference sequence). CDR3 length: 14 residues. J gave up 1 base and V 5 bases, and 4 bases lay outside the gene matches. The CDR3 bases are TGTGCCAGCAGTACTTGGGACAGCCAAGAGACCCAGTACTTC. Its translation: CASSTWDSQETQYF.

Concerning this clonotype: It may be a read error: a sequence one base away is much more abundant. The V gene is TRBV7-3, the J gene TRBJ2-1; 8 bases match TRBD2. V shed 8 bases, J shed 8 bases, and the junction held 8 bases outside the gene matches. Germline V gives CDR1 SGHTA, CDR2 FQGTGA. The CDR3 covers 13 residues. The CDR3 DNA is TGTGCCAGCGGCCCGGGGGGGCCTGATGAGCAGTTCTTC. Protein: CASGPGGPDEQFF. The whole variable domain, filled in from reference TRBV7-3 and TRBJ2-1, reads GAGVSQTPSNKVTEKGKYVELRCDPISGHTALYWYRQSLGQGPEFLIYFQGTGAADDSGLPNDRFFAVRPEGSVSTLKIQRTERGDSAVYLCASGPGGPDEQFFGPGTRLTVL.

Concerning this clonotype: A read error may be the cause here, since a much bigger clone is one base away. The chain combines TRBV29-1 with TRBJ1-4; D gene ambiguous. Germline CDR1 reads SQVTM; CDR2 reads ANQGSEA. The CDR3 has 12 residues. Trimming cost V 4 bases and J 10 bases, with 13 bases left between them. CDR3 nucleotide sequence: TGCAGCGTTGCGATAGGGAAGGCAAAACTGTTTTTT. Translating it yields CSVAIGKAKLFF. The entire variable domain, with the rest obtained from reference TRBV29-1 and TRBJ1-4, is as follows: SAVISQKPSRDICQRGTSLTIQCQVDSQVTMMFWYRQQPGQSLTLIATANQGSEATYESGFVIDKFPISRPNLTFSTLTVSNMSPEDSSIYLCSVAIGKAKLFFGSGTQLSVL.

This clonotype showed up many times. The CDR3 here is CSASPGPNYGYTF. The CDR3 nucleotides read TGCAGCGCCTCACCGGGTCCTAACTATGGCTACACCTTC. This sequence joins TRBV29-1 and TRBJ1-2; D remains unclear. Per the germline V gene, CDR1 is SQVTM and CDR2 is ANQGSEA. The CDR3 length is 13 residues. V dropped 7 bases and J dropped 0 bases, with 12 bases sitting between them.

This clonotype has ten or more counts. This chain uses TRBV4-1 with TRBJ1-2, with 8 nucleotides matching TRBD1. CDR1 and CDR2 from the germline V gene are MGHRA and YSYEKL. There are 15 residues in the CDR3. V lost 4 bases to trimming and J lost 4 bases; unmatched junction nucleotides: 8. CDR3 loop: CASSLNPGGGYGYTF. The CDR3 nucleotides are TGCGCCAGCAGCCTCAACCCAGGGGGCGGCTATGGCTACACCTTC.

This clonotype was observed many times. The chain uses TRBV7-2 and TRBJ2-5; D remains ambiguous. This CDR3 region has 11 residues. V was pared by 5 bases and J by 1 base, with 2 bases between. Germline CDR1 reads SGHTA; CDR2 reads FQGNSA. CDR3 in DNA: TGTGCCAGCAGCATCCAAGAGACCCAGTACTTC. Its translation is CASSIQETQYF.

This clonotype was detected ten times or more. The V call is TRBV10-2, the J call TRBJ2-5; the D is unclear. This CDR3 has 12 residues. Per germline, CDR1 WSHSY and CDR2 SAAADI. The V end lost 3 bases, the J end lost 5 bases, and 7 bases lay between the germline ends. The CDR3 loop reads CASSEIAETQYF. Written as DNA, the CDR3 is TGCGCCAGCAGTGAAATCGCGGAGACCCAGTACTTC.

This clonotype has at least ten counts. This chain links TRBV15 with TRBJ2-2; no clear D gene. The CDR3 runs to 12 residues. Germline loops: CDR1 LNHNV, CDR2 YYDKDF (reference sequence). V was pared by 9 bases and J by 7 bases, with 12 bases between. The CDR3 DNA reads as TGTGCCACATCCCGGGTGAACGGGGAGCTGTTTTTT. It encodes CATSRVNGELFF.

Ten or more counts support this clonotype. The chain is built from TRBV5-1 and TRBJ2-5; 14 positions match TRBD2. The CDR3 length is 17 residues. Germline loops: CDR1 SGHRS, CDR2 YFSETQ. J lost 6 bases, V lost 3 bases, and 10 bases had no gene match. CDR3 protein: CASSSRGLAGAVKTQYF. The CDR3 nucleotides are TGCGCCAGCAGCTCTCGGGGACTAGCGGGGGCGGTAAAGACCCAGTACTTC.

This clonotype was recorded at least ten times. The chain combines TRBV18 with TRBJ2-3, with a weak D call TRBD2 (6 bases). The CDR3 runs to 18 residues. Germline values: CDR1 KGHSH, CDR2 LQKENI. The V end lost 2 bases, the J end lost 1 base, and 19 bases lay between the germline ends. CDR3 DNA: TGTGCCAGCTCACCATTATCCTTCGGATCGGGGGGCACAGATACGCAGTATTTT. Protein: CASSPLSFGSGGTDTQYF.

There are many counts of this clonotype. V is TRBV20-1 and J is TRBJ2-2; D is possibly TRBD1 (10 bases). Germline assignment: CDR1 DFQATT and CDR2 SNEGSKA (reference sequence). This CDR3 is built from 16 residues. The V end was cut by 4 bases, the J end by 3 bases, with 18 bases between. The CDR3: CSAKTGGGRDTGELFF. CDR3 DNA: TGCAGTGCTAAGACAGGGGGCGGGAGGGACACCGGGGAGCTGTTTTTT.

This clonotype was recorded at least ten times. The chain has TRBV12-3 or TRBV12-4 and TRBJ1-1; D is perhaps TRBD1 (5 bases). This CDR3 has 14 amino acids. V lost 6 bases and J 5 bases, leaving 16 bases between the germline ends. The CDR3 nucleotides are TGTGCCAGCAGCCTCCAGGGCGGCGGAACTGAAGCTTTCTTT. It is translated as CASSLQGGGTEAFF.

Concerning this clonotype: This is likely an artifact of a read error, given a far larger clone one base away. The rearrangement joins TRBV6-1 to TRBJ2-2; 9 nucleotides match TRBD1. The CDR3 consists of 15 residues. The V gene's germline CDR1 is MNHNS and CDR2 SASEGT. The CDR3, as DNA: TGTGCCAGCAGCCGGGACAGGGTTGACACCGGGGAGCTGTCTTTT. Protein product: CASSRDRVDTGELSF.

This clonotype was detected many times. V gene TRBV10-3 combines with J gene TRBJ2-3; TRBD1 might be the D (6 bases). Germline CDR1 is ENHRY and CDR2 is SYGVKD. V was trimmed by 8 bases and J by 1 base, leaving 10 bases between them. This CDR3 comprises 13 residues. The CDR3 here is CAIVEGGTDTQYF. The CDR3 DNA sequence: TGTGCCATCGTCGAGGGGGGCACAGATACGCAGTATTTT.

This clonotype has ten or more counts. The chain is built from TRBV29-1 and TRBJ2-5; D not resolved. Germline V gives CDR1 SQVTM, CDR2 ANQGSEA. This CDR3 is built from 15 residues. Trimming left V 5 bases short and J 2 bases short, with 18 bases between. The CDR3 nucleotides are TGCAGCGTTTCTATGACATACCCCCTTCAAGAGACCCAGTACTTC. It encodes CSVSMTYPLQETQYF.

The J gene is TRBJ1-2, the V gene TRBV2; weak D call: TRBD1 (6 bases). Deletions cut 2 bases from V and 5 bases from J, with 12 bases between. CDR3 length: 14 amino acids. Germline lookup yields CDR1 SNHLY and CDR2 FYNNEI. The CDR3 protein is CASSELGAEYGYTF. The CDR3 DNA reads TGTGCCAGCAGTGAATTGGGGGCTGAATATGGCTACACCTTC.

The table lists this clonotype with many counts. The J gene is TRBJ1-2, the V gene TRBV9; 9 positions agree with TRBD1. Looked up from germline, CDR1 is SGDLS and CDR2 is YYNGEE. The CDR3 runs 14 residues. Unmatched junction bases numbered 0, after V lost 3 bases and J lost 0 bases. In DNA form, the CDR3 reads TGTGCCAGCAGCGGGACAGGGGCTAACTATGGCTACACCTTC. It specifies CASSGTGANYGYTF.